Below, 12 T cell receptor beta chains from the same sample are listed, as sequenced in a study of blood T cell repertoires in COVID-19 (dated by TCRdb to 2019 to 2021). Library prep was done by the immunoSEQ multiplex PCR assay. Entries here come from immuneACCESS through TCRdb and include only in-frame sequences with V and J called. Some clones fail to appear in such tables; in the studies checked, an unresolved V gene covers under half of the shortfall, and the cause of the remainder is unknown. Present in this sample are about 51,000 clones, about 86% of which were seen just once. The ten largest clonotypes hold around 4.6% of the sample. Sequencing used peripheral blood. Every receptor here comes from a man older than 75 with active COVID-19.

The rearrangement links TRBV7-2 to TRBJ2-1, with D tentatively TRBD2 (6 bases). Trimming pared 5 bases from V and 7 bases from J, leaving 18 bases between. Germline CDR1 and CDR2: SGHTA and FQGNSA. The CDR3 is 15 amino acids. Written as DNA, the CDR3 is TGTGCCAGCAGCCCCGGGAGCGGTTATTGGAATGAGCAGTTCTTC. Amino acids: CASSPGSGYWNEQFF.

This rearrangement joins TRBV29-1 to TRBJ1-1; no definite D call. Trimming took off 1 base at V and 1 base at J, with 7 bases between the two ends. The CDR3 is made up of 13 amino acids. Germline CDR1 and CDR2: SQVTM and ANQGSEA. In DNA, the CDR3 is TGCAGCGTTGAAGGTATGGCGAACACTGAAGCTTTCTTT. The encoded protein is CSVEGMANTEAFF. Together with reference TRBV29-1 and TRBJ1-1, the CDR3 gives the full variable domain: SAVISQKPSRDICQRGTSLTIQCQVDSQVTMMFWYRQQPGQSLTLIATANQGSEATYESGFVIDKFPISRPNLTFSTLTVSNMSPEDSSIYLCSVEGMANTEAFFGQGTRLTVV.

The chain combines TRBV6-4 with TRBJ2-2, with 8 nucleotides matching TRBD1. J was trimmed by 0 bases and V by 7 bases; bases with no gene match: 4. Germline assignment: CDR1 MRHNA and CDR2 SNTAGT. This CDR3 is 15 amino acids long. The CDR3 sequence is CASNGDRSNTGELFF. DNA of the CDR3: TGTGCCAGCAATGGGGACAGGTCGAACACCGGGGAGCTGTTTTTT.

The chain employs TRBV18 and TRBJ2-2; TRBD1 agrees at 7 bases. The CDR3 spans 16 residues. Germline loops: CDR1 KGHSH, CDR2 LQKENI. Trimming took 5 bases from V and 1 from J; bases not matched to a gene: 7. Here the CDR3 reads CASSSRQGRNTGELFF. Written as DNA, the CDR3 is TGTGCCAGCTCATCTCGACAGGGCCGGAACACCGGGGAGCTGTTTTTT.

The chain uses TRBV7-9 and TRBJ1-2; tentatively, D is TRBD1 (6 bases). The ends were cut back, 2 bases at V and 4 bases at J, with 11 bases in the middle. The CDR3 runs 14 residues. Germline CDR1 is SEHNR and CDR2 is FQNEAQ (reference sequence). The CDR3 bases are TGTGCCAGCAGCTTAAACAGGGATGGCTATGGCTACACCTTC. Amino acids: CASSLNRDGYGYTF. The full variable domain, rest sourced from reference TRBV7-9 and TRBJ1-2, is DTGVSQNPRHKITKRGQNVTFRCDPISEHNRLYWYRQTLGQGPEFLTYFQNEAQLEKSRLLSDRFSAERPKGSFSTLEIQRTEQGDSAMYLCASSLNRDGYGYTFGSGTRLTVV.

This chain connects TRBV30 to TRBJ2-2; 11 nucleotides agree with TRBD2. The CDR3 runs to 18 residues. The ends lost 6 bases at V and 0 bases at J; junction bases unmatched: 12. Germline loops: CDR1 GTSNPN, CDR2 SVGIG (reference sequence). Written as DNA, the CDR3 is TGTGCCTGTCCTTTCTCCGGGACTAGCGGATCGAACACCGGGGAGCTGTTTTTT. Translated, it gives CACPFSGTSGSNTGELFF.

The sample holds one count of this clone. This chain joins TRBV2 and TRBJ2-1; 13 bases match TRBD2. The CDR3 runs to 18 residues. Germline-derived CDR1 and CDR2 are SNHLY and FYNNEI. The trim removed 4 bases at V and 0 bases at J, leaving 6 bases unmatched. CDR3 region: CASSVTSGRGDSYNEQFF. In DNA, the CDR3 is TGTGCCAGCAGTGTAACTAGCGGGAGGGGGGACTCCTACAATGAGCAGTTCTTC.

The rearrangement uses TRBV28 and TRBJ2-1, with D maybe TRBD1 (6 bases). This CDR3 is 13 amino acids long. Germline lookup yields CDR1 MDHEN and CDR2 SYDVKM. Trimming took off 2 bases at V and 9 bases at J, with 11 bases between the two ends. CDR3 amino acids: CASSLARGGEQFF. The CDR3 DNA reads TGTGCCAGCAGTTTAGCCCGAGGGGGTGAGCAGTTCTTC.

This chain links TRBV18 with TRBJ1-5; 10 nucleotides match TRBD1. CDR1 is KGHSH, CDR2 LQKENI, per germline. J gave up 4 bases and V 1 base, and 13 bases lay outside the gene matches. The CDR3 runs to 19 residues. The CDR3 here is CASSPRAGTGDGGNQPQHF. The CDR3 DNA reads as TGTGCCAGCTCACCACGAGCTGGGACAGGGGACGGTGGGAATCAGCCCCAGCATTTT.

The chain employs TRBV6-1 and TRBJ2-3, with TRBD2 matching over 12 bases. Trimming at V came to 4 bases and at J to 3 bases, leaving 5 bases not matched to a gene. The CDR3 extends over 16 amino acids. Germline assignment: CDR1 MNHNS and CDR2 SASEGT. The CDR3 reads CASSGGLAGPTDTQYF. CDR3 in DNA: TGTGCCAGCAGTGGAGGACTAGCGGGACCTACAGATACGCAGTATTTT.

This chain links TRBV7-2 with TRBJ1-5, with 7 bases that match TRBD1. CDR1 SGHTA and CDR2 FQGNSA come from the germline V gene. V was pared by 3 bases and J by 6 bases, with 5 bases of the junction left unmatched. The length of the CDR3 is 14 residues. CDR3 nucleotide sequence: TGTGCCAGCAGCTTCCAACAGGGGAGTCAGCCCCAGCATTTT. This codes for CASSFQQGSQPQHF.

The chain recombines TRBV7-6 with TRBJ1-6; TRBD1 might be the D (5 bases). Germline CDR1 SGHVS, CDR2 FNYEAQ. The CDR3 extends over 15 amino acids. V was shortened by 5 bases and J by 8 bases, with 16 bases between the two germline ends. The CDR3 bases are TGTGCCAGCAGCCCAGGGCCAAGTTTGGATTCACCCCTCCACTTT. It encodes CASSPGPSLDSPLHF.